The 27 T cell receptor beta chains presented below share a single source sample, sequenced in a study of blood T cell repertoires in COVID-19. Some clones are missing from TCRdb's copy, which holds only in-frame ones; the method was immunoSEQ multiplex PCR. The sample lists more than 35,000 clones, around 83% occurring once. Specimen: peripheral blood. The source is a woman aged 80 or older with acute or convalescent COVID-19.

The chain joins TRBV12-3 or TRBV12-4 to TRBJ2-3, with 7 bases lining up with TRBD1. The V segment lost 5 bases and the J segment 6 bases; nucleotides outside the gene matches: 5. The CDR3 has 13 residues. As DNA, the CDR3 is TGTGCCAGCAGTATACAGGGGAAGGATACGCAGTATTTT. It encodes CASSIQGKDTQYF.

The V call is TRBV5-6, the J call TRBJ1-2; TRBD1 matches at 8 bases. V trimming: 5 bases; J trimming: 2 bases; junction bases outside the gene matches: 11. This CDR3 has 16 amino acids. CDR1 and CDR2 from the germline V gene are SGHDT and YYEEEE. The CDR3, as DNA: TGTGCCAGCAGAAGACAGGGGCGAGGTCTCAACTATGGCTACACCTTC. Amino acids: CASRRQGRGLNYGYTF.

The V gene is TRBV5-6, the J gene TRBJ2-4, with D possibly matching TRBD1 (6 bases). This CDR3 contains 15 residues. The V and J ends lost 5 bases and 1 base respectively, with 13 bases between them. Germline assignment: CDR1 SGHDT and CDR2 YYEEEE. The CDR3 here is CASSPGVTAKNIQYF. In DNA form, the CDR3 reads TGTGCCAGCAGTCCAGGGGTAACGGCCAAAAACATTCAGTACTTC.

The rearrangement joins TRBV11-2 to TRBJ2-7, with 8 bases identical to TRBD1. Unmatched junction bases numbered 3, after V lost 1 base and J lost 1 base. Germline V gene sequence: CDR1 SGHAT, CDR2 FQNNGV. The CDR3 spans 15 residues. CDR3 loop: CASSLGTGLSYEQYF. DNA of the CDR3: TGTGCCAGCAGCTTAGGGACAGGGTTATCCTACGAGCAGTACTTC. Full variable domain (remainder filled in from reference TRBV11-2 and TRBJ2-7): EAGVAQSPRYKIIEKRQSVAFWCNPISGHATLYWYQQILGQGPKLLIQFQNNGVVDDSQLPKDRFSAERLKGVDSTLKIQPAKLEDSAVYLCASSLGTGLSYEQYFGPGTRLTVT.

The chain recombines TRBV3-1 (or the pseudogene TRBV3-2) with TRBJ2-3; D is ambiguous. The length of the CDR3 is 17 residues. With 2 bases removed from V and 4 bases from J, the gap between germline ends came to 19 bases. Germline V lookup: CDR1 LGHDT, CDR2 YNNKEL (reference sequence). The CDR3 loop is CASSQLVSGPNADTQYF. The CDR3 DNA reads as TGTGCCAGCAGCCAACTAGTGAGTGGCCCCAATGCAGATACGCAGTATTTT.

Here the CDR3 DNA reads TGTGCCAGCAGTTACAGGGGTTCGACTGAAGCTTTCTTT. The encoded protein is CASSYRGSTEAFF. This chain connects TRBV6-5 to TRBJ1-1; D is possibly TRBD1 (5 bases). This CDR3 has 13 residues. Trimming shortened V by 2 bases and J by 5 bases, and 9 bases separated the two germline ends. The germline CDR1 and CDR2 sequences are MNHEY and SVGAGI.

The gene calls are TRBV6-2 or TRBV6-3 and TRBJ1-1; D may be TRBD1 (6 bases). Germline assignment: CDR1 MNHEY and CDR2 SVGEGT. CDR3 length equals 13 residues. Trimming removed 5 bases from V and 4 bases from J, with 11 bases in between. The CDR3 DNA reads as TGTGCCAGCAGTGCCCAGGGGTCCACTGAAGCTTTCTTT. Amino acid sequence: CASSAQGSTEAFF.

V is TRBV3-1 (or the pseudogene TRBV3-2) and J is TRBJ1-3; tentative D call: TRBD1 (5 bases). The germline V gene has CDR1 LGHDT and CDR2 YNNKEL (reference sequence). Deletions cut 0 bases from V and 0 bases from J, with 12 bases between. CDR3 length: 17 residues. CDR3 residues: CASSQDWGTSSGNTIYF. CDR3 coding DNA: TGTGCCAGCAGCCAAGATTGGGGCACGAGCTCTGGAAACACCATATATTTT.

The sample holds one count of this clone. This CDR3 reads CASSQLRDSPRHEQYF. CDR3 nucleotides: TGCGCCAGCAGCCAGCTCCGGGACTCCCCCCGCCACGAGCAGTACTTC. The V gene is TRBV4-1, the J gene TRBJ2-7; maybe TRBD2 (6 bases). Germline lookup yields CDR1 MGHRA and CDR2 YSYEKL. This CDR3 contains 16 residues. V dropped 3 bases and J dropped 5 bases, with 20 bases sitting between them.

This clone showed up just a few times. V and J are TRBV10-3 and TRBJ1-1; 10 bases agree with TRBD1. The germline gives CDR1 ENHRY, CDR2 SYGVKD. The CDR3 consists of 14 residues. The ends lost 6 bases at V and 4 bases at J; junction bases unmatched: 5. CDR3 region: CAIRDRGAGTEAFF. CDR3 nucleotides: TGTGCCATCAGGGACAGGGGGGCCGGCACTGAAGCTTTCTTT.

This clone occurred a few times. The genes are TRBV3-1 (or the pseudogene TRBV3-2) and TRBJ1-4; 12 nucleotides line up with TRBD1. This CDR3 is 18 amino acids long. The J segment lost 5 bases and the V segment lost 4 bases, leaving 11 bases of the junction unmatched. Germline V lookup: CDR1 LGHDT, CDR2 YNNKEL (reference sequence). CDR3 DNA: TGTGCCAGCAGCCGCTCCGGGACAGGGGGCTATCAAAATGAAAAACTGTTTTTT. This encodes CASSRSGTGGYQNEKLFF.

This chain links TRBV19 with TRBJ1-1; no reliable D call. Germline loops: CDR1 LNHDA, CDR2 SQIVND (reference sequence). Trimming cost V 3 bases and J 4 bases, with 9 bases left between them. The CDR3 consists of 13 residues. As DNA, the CDR3 is TGTGCCAGTAGTATCGGGAGGGCCACTGAAGCTTTCTTT. This sequence encodes CASSIGRATEAFF.

The CDR3 DNA follows: TGTGCCACCAGGCTCCGGGACGGGTCCGGCGGGGCCGGGGAGCTGTTTTTT. The encoded protein is CATRLRDGSGGAGELFF. This chain connects TRBV15 to TRBJ2-2; D perhaps matches TRBD2 (6 bases). Germline values: CDR1 LNHNV, CDR2 YYDKDF (reference sequence). This CDR3 has 17 amino acids. V lost 6 bases and J 6 bases, leaving 23 bases between the germline ends. Full variable domain (outside the CDR3, taken from reference TRBV15 and TRBJ2-2): DAMVIQNPRYQVTQFGKPVTLSCSQTLNHNVMYWYQQKSSQAPKLLFHYYDKDFNNEADTPDNFQSRRPNTSFCFLDIRSPGLGDTAMYLCATRLRDGSGGAGELFFGEGSRLTVL.

This clone has just a few counts. The V gene is TRBV6-6, the J gene TRBJ1-2; TRBD1 might be the D (5 bases). This CDR3 is built from 13 residues. The V and J ends lost 0 bases and 8 bases respectively, with 10 bases between them. CDR1 and CDR2 from the germline V gene are MNHNY and SVGAGI (reference sequence). CDR3 region: CASSYSWGEGYTF. The CDR3 coding sequence is TGTGCCAGCAGTTACTCGTGGGGCGAGGGCTACACCTTC.

The V gene is TRBV2, the J gene TRBJ2-7, with a tentative D call TRBD1 (5 bases). Germline CDR1 reads SNHLY; CDR2 reads FYNNEI. The CDR3 is 14 amino acids. The V end was cut by 5 bases, the J end by 7 bases, with 18 bases between. CDR3 sequence: CASSLQAPSAEQYF. CDR3 nucleotide sequence: TGTGCCAGCAGTCTACAGGCTCCCTCGGCAGAGCAGTACTTC.

This chain joins TRBV1 and TRBJ2-3; the DNA was not used to check the table's D call, TRBD1. TRBV1 is described as a pseudogene. There are 14 residues in the CDR3. Here the CDR3 DNA reads TGCACCAGCAGCCAAGCCCCCAGTGGGGCTACGCAGTATTTT. Translation gives CTSSQAPSGATQYF.

V usage is TRBV6-5 and J usage is TRBJ1-1; 8 nucleotides align to TRBD1. V shed 4 bases and J 13 bases; nucleotides not matched to a gene: 11. Germline CDR1 and CDR2: MNHEY and SVGAGI. The length of the CDR3 is 13 residues. CDR3 coding DNA: TGTGCCAGCAGTTCCCCTGGAGGACAGGGCGGTTTCTTT. This sequence encodes CASSSPGGQGGFF.

The V gene is TRBV28, the J gene TRBJ1-2; D remains ambiguous. The germline V gene encodes CDR1 MDHEN and CDR2 SYDVKM. This CDR3 is built from 16 residues. The V end was cut by 3 bases, the J end by 3 bases, with 17 bases between. The CDR3: CASSFPRGQAHYGYTF. In DNA form, the CDR3 reads TGTGCCAGCAGTTTCCCCCGGGGTCAGGCACACTATGGCTACACCTTC.

This clone was counted between two and nine times. The V gene is TRBV9, the J gene TRBJ2-5; 8 bases map to TRBD1. The J segment lost 5 bases and the V segment lost 0 bases, leaving 6 bases of the junction unmatched. The CDR3 length is 15 residues. The germline V gene has CDR1 SGDLS and CDR2 YYNGEE. CDR3 amino acids: CASSVGQGARETQYF. The CDR3 coding sequence is TGTGCCAGCAGCGTAGGGCAGGGGGCTCGGGAGACCCAGTACTTC.

The rearrangement joins TRBV5-1 to TRBJ1-1, with D hard to call. Germline assignment: CDR1 SGHRS and CDR2 YFSETQ. The V and J ends lost 0 bases and 7 bases respectively, with 19 bases between them. The CDR3 extends over 16 amino acids. CDR3 sequence reads: CASSLGYGVANLEAFF. DNA for the CDR3: TGCGCCAGCAGCTTGGGTTACGGGGTCGCAAACCTTGAAGCTTTCTTT.

The chain carries TRBV6-5 and TRBJ2-7, with D possibly TRBD2 on 6 matching bases. The V end lost 6 bases, the J end lost 9 bases, and 9 bases lay between the germline ends. Germline CDR1 and CDR2: MNHEY and SVGAGI. The CDR3 spans 10 residues. The CDR3 DNA reads as TGTGCCAGCAGCTGGAGGGGGCAGTACTTC. It is translated as CASSWRGQYF.

V is TRBV2 and J is TRBJ2-1; D is perhaps TRBD2 (6 bases). V was cut by 6 bases and J by 12 bases, with 12 bases left in between. Germline assignment: CDR1 SNHLY and CDR2 FYNNEI. The CDR3 runs to 11 residues. The CDR3 DNA reads as TGTGCCAGCAGCGAAACTAGCAGGCAGTTCTTC. Its protein is CASSETSRQFF.

V usage is TRBV3-1 (or the pseudogene TRBV3-2) and J usage is TRBJ2-1; 9 positions agree with TRBD2. Germline CDR1 reads LGHDT; CDR2 reads YNNKEL (reference sequence). The CDR3 is 16 residues long. Unmatched junction bases numbered 10, after V lost 1 base and J lost 9 bases. The CDR3 DNA reads TGTGCCAGCAGCCAAGGATTGAGCGGGGGGCAGGGTGAGCAGTTCTTC. It is translated as CASSQGLSGGQGEQFF.

The CDR3: CASSPGGSLTDTQYF. CDR3 in DNA: TGCGCCAGCAGCCCGGGAGGGTCCCTCACAGATACGCAGTATTTT. The chain has TRBV5-1 and TRBJ2-3, with 8 bases that match TRBD2. The CDR3 extends over 15 amino acids. The ends lost 4 bases at V and 2 bases at J; junction bases unmatched: 6. Per the germline V gene, CDR1 is SGHRS and CDR2 is YFSETQ.

This chain links TRBV4-1 with TRBJ2-3, with 8 positions matching TRBD2. V shed 5 bases, J shed 2 bases, and the junction held 6 bases outside the gene matches. The CDR3 length is 15 residues. Germline CDR1 and CDR2: MGHRA and YSYEKL. This CDR3 reads CASSKLAVPTDTQYF. DNA of the CDR3: TGCGCCAGCAGCAAACTAGCGGTCCCCACAGATACGCAGTATTTT.

The rearrangement links TRBV7-9 to TRBJ1-2, with 12 bases lining up with TRBD1. Germline V CDR1 and CDR2: SEHNR, FQNEAQ (reference sequence). The CDR3 covers 17 residues. After removal of 0 bases from V and 4 bases from J, the junction contained 6 bases not matched to a gene. The DNA for the CDR3 is TGTGCCAGCAGCTTAGCGGGACAGGGGGCGATCGTCTATGGCTACACCTTC. This translates into CASSLAGQGAIVYGYTF.

This chain links TRBV6-5 with TRBJ1-2; tentative D call: TRBD1 (5 bases). Germline CDR1 reads MNHEY; CDR2 reads SVGAGI. The CDR3 covers 14 residues. V was pared by 6 bases and J by 4 bases, with 15 bases between. CDR3 amino acids: CASSPLGQGYGYTF. DNA for the CDR3: TGTGCCAGCAGCCCGCTCGGGCAGGGCTATGGCTACACCTTC.